This passage covers 25 T cell receptor beta chains from one sample sequenced in a study of a mutant IDH1 vaccine in newly diagnosed glioma. The time point: week 5, during vaccination. The vaccine gave 300 ug of a 20-mer mutant IDH1 peptide subcutaneously per dose. The antigens of these receptors remain unknown. Profiling relied on immunoSEQ multiplex PCR, and the TCRdb table lists in-frame clones only, not all of them. The table has about 50,000 clones, around 80% seen once. The material sequenced was PBMCs, taken from a glioma patient whose treatment included an IDH1 peptide vaccine. Receptors were obtained from a woman aged 45-65 years with glioma.

The gene calls are TRBV7-9 and TRBJ1-1; 7 bases fit TRBD1. This CDR3 is 12 amino acids long. The germline gives CDR1 SEHNR, CDR2 FQNEAQ (reference sequence). V dropped 4 bases and J dropped 4; count of bases not matched to a gene: 0. CDR3: CASSSGGTEAFF. The CDR3, as DNA: TGTGCCAGCAGCTCAGGGGGCACTGAAGCTTTCTTT.

This sequence joins TRBV5-8 and TRBJ1-1, with D perhaps matching TRBD1 (5 bases). Trimming took off 4 bases at V and 0 bases at J, with 13 bases between the two ends. The CDR3 loop spans 15 amino acids. The germline CDR1 and CDR2 sequences are SGHTS and YDEGEE. As DNA, the CDR3 is TGTGCCAGCAGCCTGGTCGGGGGTATGAACACTGAAGCTTTCTTT. It specifies CASSLVGGMNTEAFF.

The chain recombines TRBV25-1 with TRBJ2-1, with unresolved D. Germline CDR1 is MGHDK and CDR2 is SYGVNS. This CDR3 is built from 12 residues. V lost 10 bases to trimming and J lost 3 bases, with 10 bases between them. CDR3 in DNA: TGTGCCACCGAAGCGCGCTACAATGAGCAGTTCTTC. Encoded protein: CATEARYNEQFF.

The chain uses TRBV6-5 and TRBJ2-3; TRBD2 aligns across 12 bases. The V gene's germline CDR1 is MNHEY and CDR2 SVGAGI. Losses at the gene ends were 5 bases for V and 4 bases for J; bases not matched to a gene: 4. This CDR3 has 15 amino acids. DNA for the CDR3: TGTGCCAGCAGTCCGGGACTAGCGGGTTCAGATACGCAGTATTTT. This gives the protein CASSPGLAGSDTQYF.

The gene calls are TRBV6-1 and TRBJ1-3; weak D call: TRBD1 (6 bases). Germline values: CDR1 MNHNS, CDR2 SASEGT. This CDR3 spans 15 amino acids. Trimming removed 2 bases from V and 4 bases from J, with 12 bases in between. The DNA for the CDR3 is TGTGCCAGCAGTGAATGGGGGGCAACGGGAAACACCATATATTTT. Its protein product is CASSEWGATGNTIYF.

The chain joins TRBV9 to TRBJ1-1; 8 bases are shared with TRBD1. CDR1 and CDR2 (germline): SGDLS, YYNGEE. The CDR3 loop spans 15 amino acids. With 0 bases clipped from V and 1 base from J, the junction kept 2 bases outside the gene matches. The CDR3 sequence: CASSVEQGGNTEAFF. CDR3 nucleotide sequence: TGTGCCAGCAGCGTAGAACAGGGGGGGAACACTGAAGCTTTCTTT.

Points on this clone: The junction shows a germline mismatch at one end, possibly a read error. V usage is TRBV6-1 and J usage is TRBJ1-2; D gene unclear. Germline CDR1 is MNHNS and CDR2 is SASEGT. The CDR3 has 11 residues. DNA for the CDR3: TGTGCCAGCACCTCCTGGCTTCCCTGGGACTTC. It is translated as CASTSWLPWDF.

The gene calls are TRBV7-2 and TRBJ2-7; D is possibly TRBD1 (6 bases). The CDR3 is made up of 15 amino acids. Germline V gene sequence: CDR1 SGHTA, CDR2 FQGNSA. V lost 5 bases and J 0 bases, leaving 14 bases between the germline ends. CDR3 DNA: TGTGCCAGCAGCATGCGACAGGCCCCCTCCTACGAGCAGTACTTC. Its translation: CASSMRQAPSYEQYF.

The chain recombines TRBV7-9 with TRBJ1-1, with D uncertain. Trimming shortened V by 2 bases and J by 7 bases, and 14 bases separated the two germline ends. CDR3 length equals 14 residues. Per germline, CDR1 SEHNR and CDR2 FQNEAQ (reference sequence). As DNA, the CDR3 is TGTGCCAGCAGCTTAACTGGTGCCGAGAGTGAAGCTTTCTTT. This codes for CASSLTGAESEAFF.

CDR3 sequence reads: CASSLGIGGGPQHF. CDR3 nucleotide sequence: TGTGCCAGCAGCTTGGGGATCGGGGGTGGGCCCCAGCATTTT. J is TRBJ1-5 and V is TRBV5-6, with a weak D call TRBD1 (5 bases). CDR3 size: 14 residues. CDR1 and CDR2 (germline): SGHDT, YYEEEE. Trimming took 0 bases from V and 9 from J, leaving 13 bases between them.

CDR3 in amino acids: CASRPNTVLGAGDEKLFF. The CDR3 DNA sequence: TGTGCCAGCAGACCAAACACCGTTCTAGGGGCAGGGGATGAAAAACTGTTTTTT. This rearrangement joins TRBV21-1 to TRBJ1-4; TRBD1, the D gene given by the table, was not confirmed from the DNA. TRBV21-1 is described as a pseudogene. The CDR3 has 18 residues.

The rearrangement joins TRBV21-1 to TRBJ1-2; the table's D call, TRBD1, was not checked against the DNA. TRBV21-1 constitutes a pseudogene. This CDR3 has 14 residues. The CDR3 loop is CASSPGTGIYGYTF. The CDR3 DNA reads as TGTGCCAGCAGCCCCGGGACAGGGATCTATGGCTACACCTTC.

The V gene is TRBV7-8, the J gene TRBJ1-2; no definite D call. The CDR3 covers 18 residues. Germline-derived CDR1 and CDR2 are SGHVS and FQNEAQ. Trimming removed 1 base from V and 3 bases from J, with 21 bases in between. The CDR3 loop is CASSLVSGLVGLDYGYTF. The CDR3 nucleotides are TGTGCCAGCAGCTTAGTCTCGGGTTTGGTCGGGCTGGACTATGGCTACACCTTC. The whole variable domain, remainder taken from reference TRBV7-8 and TRBJ1-2, is GAGVSQSPRYKVAKRGQDVALRCDPISGHVSLFWYQQALGQGPEFLTYFQNEAQLDKSGLPSDRFFAERPEGSVSTLKIQRTQQEDSAVYLCASSLVSGLVGLDYGYTFGSGTRLTVV.

This chain links TRBV6-6 with TRBJ1-3, with a tentative D call TRBD1 (5 bases). The V end was cut by 7 bases, the J end by 4 bases, with 14 bases between. CDR3 length: 14 residues. Germline V gives CDR1 MNHNY, CDR2 SVGAGI (reference sequence). The CDR3 here is CASIPGTAGNTIYF. CDR3 DNA: TGTGCCAGCATTCCAGGGACGGCGGGAAACACCATATATTTT.

The J gene is TRBJ1-5, the V gene TRBV6-1, with no clear D. Trimming left V 2 bases short and J 2 bases short, with 10 bases between. Germline V lookup: CDR1 MNHNS, CDR2 SASEGT. The CDR3 covers 15 residues. The CDR3 nucleotides read TGTGCCAGCAGTGAACTACAAGGCGGCAATCAGCCCCAGCATTTT. Translated: CASSELQGGNQPQHF.

The V call is TRBV16, the J call TRBJ2-7; a possible D gene is TRBD1 (5 bases). This CDR3 comprises 14 residues. V was trimmed by 6 bases and J by 1 base, leaving 13 bases between them. CDR1 and CDR2 (germline): KGHSY, FQNENV. The CDR3 here is CASSLYRGSYEQYF. The CDR3 bases are TGTGCCAGCAGTCTATATAGGGGTTCCTACGAGCAGTACTTC.

The chain is built from TRBV7-2 and TRBJ2-1; TRBD2 agrees at 12 bases. This CDR3 spans 16 amino acids. Trimming removed 5 bases from V and 6 bases from J; junction bases left unmatched: 8. The germline V gene has CDR1 SGHTA and CDR2 FQGNSA. The CDR3 DNA reads TGTGCCAGCAGCCAGCTAGCGGGGGGGATAAGCAATGAGCAGTTCTTC. Its translation: CASSQLAGGISNEQFF.

The chain combines TRBV30 with TRBJ2-3; TRBD2 might be the D (5 bases). Germline assignment: CDR1 GTSNPN and CDR2 SVGIG (reference sequence). Trimming shortened V by 2 bases and J by 2 bases, and 5 bases separated the two germline ends. CDR3 length: 12 amino acids. In DNA, the CDR3 is TGTGCCTGGAGTCTAGCCACAGATACGCAGTATTTT. Amino acid sequence: CAWSLATDTQYF.

J is TRBJ1-2 and V is TRBV5-4; D gene uncertain. The germline V gene encodes CDR1 SGHNT and CDR2 YYREEE (reference sequence). The V end was cut by 4 bases, the J end by 4 bases, with 17 bases between. The CDR3 has 15 residues. CDR3 protein: CASSHPEALSYGYTF. CDR3 in DNA: TGTGCCAGCAGCCACCCCGAGGCCCTGAGCTATGGCTACACCTTC.

The V call is TRBV15, the J call TRBJ1-4, with 8 bases that match TRBD1. From germline, CDR1 is LNHNV and CDR2 YYDKDF (reference sequence). The junction had 16 bases not matched to a gene; V was cut back by 6 bases and J by 10 bases. The CDR3 covers 16 residues. Written as DNA, the CDR3 is TGTGCCACCAGAGGGGGAGTGACAGGGGCCAGAACAAAACTGTTTTTT. It codes for CATRGGVTGARTKLFF.

For the CDR3, the DNA is TGTGCCAGCAGCAGGACAGTCTCCTACGAGCAGTACTTC. This codes for CASSRTVSYEQYF. J is TRBJ2-7 and V is TRBV25-1; tentatively, D is TRBD1 (6 bases). Germline V lookup: CDR1 MGHDK, CDR2 SYGVNS. The CDR3 runs 13 residues. V lost 6 bases, J lost 0 bases, and 9 bases lay in between.

The rearrangement links TRBV6-1 to TRBJ1-2; 8 nucleotides align to TRBD1. Germline CDR1 reads MNHNS; CDR2 reads SASEGT. V lost 8 bases to trimming and J lost 2 bases; unmatched junction nucleotides: 4. This CDR3 region has 13 residues. CDR3 residues: CASRQGANYGYTF. CDR3 nucleotide sequence: TGTGCCAGCCGGCAGGGGGCGAACTATGGCTACACCTTC.

The chain uses TRBV27 and TRBJ2-3; the D is unclear. V shed 5 bases and J shed 4 bases, with 10 bases lying between them. This CDR3 spans 13 amino acids. CDR1 MNHEY and CDR2 SMNVEV come from the germline V gene (reference sequence). CDR3 DNA: TGTGCCAGCAGTCCGTTGGGGTCAGATACGCAGTATTTT. It encodes CASSPLGSDTQYF.

This clone was recorded a few times. The chain couples TRBV2 to TRBJ1-6, with 7 bases lining up with TRBD1. CDR3 length: 13 amino acids. V trimming: 4 bases; J trimming: 11 bases; junction bases outside the gene matches: 5. Germline V CDR1 and CDR2: SNHLY, FYNNEI. The CDR3 DNA reads TGTGCCAGCAGTGGGGACAGCAAGACACCCCTCCACTTT. Protein sequence: CASSGDSKTPLHF.

This chain connects TRBV25-1 to TRBJ1-6, with a tentative D call TRBD1 (6 bases). The V gene's germline CDR1 is MGHDK and CDR2 SYGVNS. V dropped 4 bases and J dropped 10 bases, with 11 bases sitting between them. This CDR3 contains 13 residues. CDR3 in DNA: TGTGCCAGCAGTGTCGGGGGCTACTCACCCCTCCACTTT. It yields the protein CASSVGGYSPLHF.